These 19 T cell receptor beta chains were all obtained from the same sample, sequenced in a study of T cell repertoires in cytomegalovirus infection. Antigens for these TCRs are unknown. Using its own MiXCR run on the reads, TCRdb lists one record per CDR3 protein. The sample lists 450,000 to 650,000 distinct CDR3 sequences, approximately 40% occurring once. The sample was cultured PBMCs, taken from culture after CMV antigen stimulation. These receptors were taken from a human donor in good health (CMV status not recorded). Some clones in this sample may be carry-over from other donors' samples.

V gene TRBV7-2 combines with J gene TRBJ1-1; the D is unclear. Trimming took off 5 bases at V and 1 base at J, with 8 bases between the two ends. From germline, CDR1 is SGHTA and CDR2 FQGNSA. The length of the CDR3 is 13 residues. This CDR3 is CASSLQRNTEAFF. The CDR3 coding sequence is TGTGCCAGCAGCCTCCAGAGGAACACTGAAGCTTTCTTT.

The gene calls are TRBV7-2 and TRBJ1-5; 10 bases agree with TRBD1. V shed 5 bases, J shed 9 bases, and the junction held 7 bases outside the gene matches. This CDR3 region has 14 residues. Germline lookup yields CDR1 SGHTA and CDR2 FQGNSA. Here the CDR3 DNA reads TGTGCCAGCAGCCCCGGACAGGGGGTAGGGCCCCAGCATTTT. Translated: CASSPGQGVGPQHF.

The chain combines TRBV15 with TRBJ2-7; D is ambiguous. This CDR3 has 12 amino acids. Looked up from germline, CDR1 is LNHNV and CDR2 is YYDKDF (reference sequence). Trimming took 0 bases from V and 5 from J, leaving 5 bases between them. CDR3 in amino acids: CATSRELNEQYF. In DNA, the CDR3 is TGTGCCACCAGCAGAGAGCTAAACGAGCAGTACTTC.

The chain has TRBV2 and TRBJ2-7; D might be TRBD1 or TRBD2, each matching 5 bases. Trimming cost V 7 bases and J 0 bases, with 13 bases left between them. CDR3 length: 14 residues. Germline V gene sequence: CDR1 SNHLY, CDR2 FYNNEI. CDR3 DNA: TGTGCCAGCACTCGGGACGCCAGCTCCTACGAGCAGTACTTC. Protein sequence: CASTRDASSYEQYF.

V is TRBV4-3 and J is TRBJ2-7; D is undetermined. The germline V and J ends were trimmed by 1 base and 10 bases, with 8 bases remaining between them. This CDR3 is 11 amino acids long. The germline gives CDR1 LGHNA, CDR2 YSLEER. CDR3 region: CASSQGSNQYF. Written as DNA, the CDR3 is TGCGCCAGCAGCCAAGGGTCTAACCAGTACTTC.

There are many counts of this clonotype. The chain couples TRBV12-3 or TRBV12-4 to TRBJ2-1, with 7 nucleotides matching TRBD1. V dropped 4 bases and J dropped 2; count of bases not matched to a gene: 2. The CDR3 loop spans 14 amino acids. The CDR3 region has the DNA TGTGCCAGCAGTTCCCAGGGGGCCTACAATGAGCAGTTCTTC. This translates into CASSSQGAYNEQFF.

The CDR3 DNA reads TGTGCCAGCAGCCGCGGACTAGTTTCCTACAATGAGCAGTTCTTC. It is translated as CASSRGLVSYNEQFF. The genes are TRBV5-4 and TRBJ2-1; 7 nucleotides align to TRBD2. The CDR3 totals 15 residues. Germline-derived CDR1 and CDR2 are SGHNT and YYREEE (reference sequence). Trimming took 4 bases from V and 1 from J; bases not matched to a gene: 5.

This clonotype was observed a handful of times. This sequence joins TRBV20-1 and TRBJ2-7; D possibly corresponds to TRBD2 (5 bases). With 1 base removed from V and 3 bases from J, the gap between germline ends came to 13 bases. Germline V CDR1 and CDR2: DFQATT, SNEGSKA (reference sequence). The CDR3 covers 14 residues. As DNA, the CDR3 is TGCAGTGCTAGAGGGCAACGGGGAATCTACGAGCAGTACTTC. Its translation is CSARGQRGIYEQYF.

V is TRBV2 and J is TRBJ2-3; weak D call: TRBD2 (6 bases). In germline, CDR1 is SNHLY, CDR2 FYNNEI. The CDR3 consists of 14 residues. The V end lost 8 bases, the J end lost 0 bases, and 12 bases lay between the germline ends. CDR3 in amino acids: CASVPAGSTDTQYF. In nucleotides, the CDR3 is TGTGCCAGCGTCCCAGCGGGCAGCACAGATACGCAGTATTTT.

CDR3 sequence reads: CASSLDRAGQYF. The CDR3 DNA is TGTGCCAGCAGCTTGGACAGGGCTGGGCAGTACTTC. The chain employs TRBV7-9 and TRBJ2-7; 8 positions agree with TRBD1. CDR1 is SEHNR and CDR2 is FQNEAQ in the germline V gene (reference sequence). J lost 9 bases, V lost 3 bases, and 4 bases had no gene match. This CDR3 has 12 residues.

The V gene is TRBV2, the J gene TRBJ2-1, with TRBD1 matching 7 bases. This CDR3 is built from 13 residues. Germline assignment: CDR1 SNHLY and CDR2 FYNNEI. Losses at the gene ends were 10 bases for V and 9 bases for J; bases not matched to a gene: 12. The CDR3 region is CATTGVPPSEQFF. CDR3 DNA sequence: TGTGCCACCACAGGGGTCCCCCCCAGTGAGCAGTTCTTC. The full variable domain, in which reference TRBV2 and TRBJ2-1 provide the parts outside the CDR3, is EPEVTQTPSHQVTQMGQEVILRCVPISNHLYFYWYRQILGQKVEFLVSFYNNEISEKSEIFDDQFSVERPDGSNFTLKIRSTKLEDSAMYFCATTGVPPSEQFFGPGTRLTVL.

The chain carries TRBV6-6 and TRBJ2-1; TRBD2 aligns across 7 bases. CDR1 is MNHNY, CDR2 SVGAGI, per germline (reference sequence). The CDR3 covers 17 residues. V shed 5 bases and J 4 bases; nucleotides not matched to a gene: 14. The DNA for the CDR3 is TGTGCCAGCAGTGGGAGTAGCGGGCGGGCCCTATACAATGAGCAGTTCTTC. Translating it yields CASSGSSGRALYNEQFF.

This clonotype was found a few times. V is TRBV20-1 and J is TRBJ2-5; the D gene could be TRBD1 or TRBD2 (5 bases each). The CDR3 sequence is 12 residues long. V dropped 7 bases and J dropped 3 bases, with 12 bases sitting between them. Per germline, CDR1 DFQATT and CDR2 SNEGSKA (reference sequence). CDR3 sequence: CSGGVVKETQYF. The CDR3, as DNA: TGCAGTGGAGGGGTTGTCAAAGAGACCCAGTACTTC.

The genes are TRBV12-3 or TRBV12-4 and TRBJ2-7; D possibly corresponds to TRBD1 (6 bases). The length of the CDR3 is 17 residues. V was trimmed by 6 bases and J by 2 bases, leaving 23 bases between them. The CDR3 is CASSRSGAGTAAYEQYF. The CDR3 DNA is TGTGCCAGCAGCCGTTCAGGGGCCGGGACGGCCGCCTACGAGCAGTACTTC.

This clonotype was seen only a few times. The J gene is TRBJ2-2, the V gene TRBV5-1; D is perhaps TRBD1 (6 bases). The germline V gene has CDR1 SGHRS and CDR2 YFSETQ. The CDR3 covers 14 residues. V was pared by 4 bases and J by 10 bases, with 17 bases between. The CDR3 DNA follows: TGCGCCAGCAGCCAGACGACAGGAAGAGTGGAGCTGTTTTTT. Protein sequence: CASSQTTGRVELFF. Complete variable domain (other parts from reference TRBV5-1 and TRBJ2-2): KAGVTQTPRYLIKTRGQQVTLSCSPISGHRSVSWYQQTPGQGLQFLFEYFSETQRNKGNFPGRFSGRQFSNSRSEMNVSTLELGDSALYLCASSQTTGRVELFFGEGSRLTVL.

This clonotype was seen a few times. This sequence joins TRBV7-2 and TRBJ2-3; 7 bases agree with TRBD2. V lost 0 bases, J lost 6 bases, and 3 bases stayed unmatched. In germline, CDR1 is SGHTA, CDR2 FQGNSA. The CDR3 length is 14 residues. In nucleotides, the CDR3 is TGTGCCAGCAGCTTAGCGGCGGGAGCCGATACGCAGTATTTT. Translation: CASSLAAGADTQYF.

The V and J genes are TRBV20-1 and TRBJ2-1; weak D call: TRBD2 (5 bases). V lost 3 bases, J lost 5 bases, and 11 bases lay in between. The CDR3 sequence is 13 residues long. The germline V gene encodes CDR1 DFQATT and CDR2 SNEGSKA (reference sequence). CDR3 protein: CSASASTDNEQFF. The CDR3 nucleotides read TGCAGTGCTAGTGCTAGCACGGACAATGAGCAGTTCTTC.

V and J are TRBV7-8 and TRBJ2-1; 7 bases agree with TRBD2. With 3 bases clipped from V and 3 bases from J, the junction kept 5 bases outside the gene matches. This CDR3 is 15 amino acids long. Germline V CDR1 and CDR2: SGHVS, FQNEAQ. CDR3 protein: CASSFGRGSYNEQFF. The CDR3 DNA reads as TGTGCCAGCAGCTTTGGGCGGGGGAGCTACAATGAGCAGTTCTTC.

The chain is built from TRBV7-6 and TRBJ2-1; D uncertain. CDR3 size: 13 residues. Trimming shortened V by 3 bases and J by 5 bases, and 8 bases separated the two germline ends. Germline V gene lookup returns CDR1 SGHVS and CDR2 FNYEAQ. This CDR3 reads CASSLWSDNEQFF. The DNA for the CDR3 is TGTGCCAGCAGCTTGTGGAGTGACAATGAGCAGTTCTTC.